This T cell receptor beta chain was observed in a study of blood T cell repertoires in COVID-19 (dated by TCRdb to about 2020). Notes on the research overall: Samples from collaborators originated in the United States, Italy and Spain and spanned both the acute and convalescent phases of COVID-19. The material from the prospective study consisted of cDNA or gDNA derived from T cells, B-cell-depleted T cells, or PBMCs. Subjects who had been exposed to COVID-19, were actively infected with it, or had recovered from it provided the deeply sampled blood TCRbeta repertoires that made up the dataset. A freely available public database, intended as a resource for researchers studying the immune response to SARS-CoV-2, is where the repertoires were released. The samples were drawn from two sources: the first 160 participants of the ongoing ImmuneRACE study, and 950 to 1,500 subjects contributed by 6 global collaborators. Nearly every sample came with metadata listing a de-identified subject ID, COVID-19 status, age in years and sex. Where available, HLA class I and class II types were taken from metadata supplied by the sample provider and were not determined by assay-based typing. What the work shows at the level of the full study, not this receptor alone: How much clinical and demographic metadata was included differed by source and by participant, and the metadata was provided uncurated.

The collaborating institutions used their own protocols to collect whole blood in K2EDTA tubes. Collaborator samples were shipped for TCRbeta analysis as frozen whole blood, isolated PBMCs, or DNA extracted from either sample type. TCRbeta CDR3 regions were amplified from genomic DNA using the immunoSEQ Assay, a bias-controlled multiplex PCR. From the authors' description of their analysis: Within the assay, amplification of reference gene primers was used to estimate how many nucleated cells each sample contained. To quantify the absolute abundance of each unique TCRbeta CDR3 rearrangement, sequence reads were collapsed and filtered. For each sample, productive Simpson clonality was calculated as the square root of Simpson's diversity index over productive rearrangements. What TCRdb holds here is the immuneACCESS table cut down to in-frame rearrangements. Part of the clones is not present; checked against another copy, under half of the missing clones reflect an unresolved V gene, and the others are unexplained. D and trimming were read from the DNA, whereas the V and J calls and clone size are those reported in that table. Across this sample there are roughly 200,000 clones, with about four fifths seen only once. The top ten constitute 8.5% to 10% of the sample.

From cysteine to phenylalanine, the CDR3 is 19 amino acids long. Kept here is only the CDR3 DNA, which spans 57 bases and is read in frame from base 1. V is clipped by 7 bases and J by 1 base, and the sequence between their germline boundaries is 27 bases long. Via the germline V gene (reference sequence), CDR1 is SEHNR and CDR2 FQNEAQ. This clone has just one count. Its recognized antigen is unknown. Within one base of it there is no much larger clone, and no base qualities were kept. Sequenced: peripheral blood. This chain joins TRBV7-9 to TRBJ2-3; the D region possibly corresponds to TRBD1 (6 bases align). The TCR sequence derives from a man in his forties with active or convalescent COVID-19. The DNA is TGTGCCAGCACCCAGACCCCCCCCGGACAGCTGGGAGGCACAGATACGCAGTATTTT. Its translation is CASTQTPPGQLGGTDTQYF.